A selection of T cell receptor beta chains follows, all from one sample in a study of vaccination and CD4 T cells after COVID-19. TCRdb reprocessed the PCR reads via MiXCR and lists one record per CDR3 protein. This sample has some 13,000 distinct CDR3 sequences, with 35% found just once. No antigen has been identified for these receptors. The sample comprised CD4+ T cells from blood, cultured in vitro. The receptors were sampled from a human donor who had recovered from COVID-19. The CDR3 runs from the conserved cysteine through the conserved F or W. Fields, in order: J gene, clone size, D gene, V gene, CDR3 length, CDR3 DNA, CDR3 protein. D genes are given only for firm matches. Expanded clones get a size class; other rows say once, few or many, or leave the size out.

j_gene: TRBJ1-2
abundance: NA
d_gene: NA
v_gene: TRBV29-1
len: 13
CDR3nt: TGCAGCGCTCGGACAGAAACCCCTCTCGGCTACACCTTC
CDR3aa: CSARTETPLGYTF

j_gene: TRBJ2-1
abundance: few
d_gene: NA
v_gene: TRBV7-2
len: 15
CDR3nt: TGTGCCAGCAGCTTAGGGCCAGGGAGTATCGATGAGCAGTTCTTC
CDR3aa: CASSLGPGSIDEQFF

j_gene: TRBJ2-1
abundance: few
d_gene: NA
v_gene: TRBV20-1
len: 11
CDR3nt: TGCAGTGAGCCTATTCGGTATGAGCAGTTCTTC
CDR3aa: CSEPIRYEQFF

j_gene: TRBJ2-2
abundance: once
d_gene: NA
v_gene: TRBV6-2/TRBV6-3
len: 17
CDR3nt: TGTGCCAGCAGAGATTTCTGGCATAACAGAAACACCGGGGAGCTGTTTTTT
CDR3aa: CASRDFWHNRNTGELFF

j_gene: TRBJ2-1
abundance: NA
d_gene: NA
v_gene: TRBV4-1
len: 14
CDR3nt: TGCGCCAGCAGCCAAGTCCCTATGGTGCATGAGCAGTTCTTC
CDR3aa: CASSQVPMVHEQFF

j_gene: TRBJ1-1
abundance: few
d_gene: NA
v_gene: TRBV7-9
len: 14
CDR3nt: TGTGCCAGCAGCTTCAGACCCAATCGGGCTGAAGCTTTCTTT
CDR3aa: CASSFRPNRAEAFF

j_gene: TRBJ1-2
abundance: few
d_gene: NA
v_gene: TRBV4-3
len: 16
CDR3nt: TGCGCCAGCAGCCAAGCGGGGGACTTAGCTAACTATGGCTACACCTTC
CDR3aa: CASSQAGDLANYGYTF

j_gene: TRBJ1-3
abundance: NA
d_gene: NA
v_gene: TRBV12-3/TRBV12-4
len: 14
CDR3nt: TGTGCCAGCAGTCCTCCGGGACACGGAAACACCATATATTTT
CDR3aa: CASSPPGHGNTIYF

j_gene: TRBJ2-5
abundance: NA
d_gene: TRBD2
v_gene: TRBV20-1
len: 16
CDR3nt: TGCAGTGCTAGAGTAGTACTAGCGGGCTACCAAGAGACCCAGTACTTC
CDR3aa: CSARVVLAGYQETQYF

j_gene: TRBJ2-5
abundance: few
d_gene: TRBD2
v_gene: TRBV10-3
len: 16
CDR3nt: TGTGCCATCAGTGATCAAGCGGGAGGGTCAGGAGAGACCCAGTACTTC
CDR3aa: CAISDQAGGSGETQYF

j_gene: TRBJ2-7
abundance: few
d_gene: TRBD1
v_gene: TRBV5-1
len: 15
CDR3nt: TGCGCCAGCAGCTTGGTTACAGGGGGATCCTACGAGCAGTACTTC
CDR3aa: CASSLVTGGSYEQYF

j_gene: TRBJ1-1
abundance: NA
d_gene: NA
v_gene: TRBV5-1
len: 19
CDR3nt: TGCGCCAGCAGCTTGGGTGGTGGGACGCCAGGAATTATGAACACTGAAGCCTTCTTT
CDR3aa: CASSLGGGTPGIMNTEAFF

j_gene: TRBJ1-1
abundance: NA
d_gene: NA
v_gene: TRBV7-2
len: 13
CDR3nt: TGTGCCAGCAGCTTAGAAGCAGACACTGAAGCTTTCTTT
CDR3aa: CASSLEADTEAFF

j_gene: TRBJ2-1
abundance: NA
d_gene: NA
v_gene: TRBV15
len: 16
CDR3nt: TGTGCCACCAGCACCATCAAGGGGAACGGGAGAAGACAGCAGTTCTTC
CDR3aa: CATSTIKGNGRRQQFF

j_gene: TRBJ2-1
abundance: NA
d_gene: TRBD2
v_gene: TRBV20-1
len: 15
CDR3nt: TGCAGTGCTAGAGGCGGTAGCGGGAGGCACAATGAGCAGTTCTTC
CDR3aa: CSARGGSGRHNEQFF

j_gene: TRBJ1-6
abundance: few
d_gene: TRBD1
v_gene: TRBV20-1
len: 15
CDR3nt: TGCAGTGCTCCGATCCCGACAGGGGCGACGCGACCCCTCCACTTT
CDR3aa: CSAPIPTGATRPLHF

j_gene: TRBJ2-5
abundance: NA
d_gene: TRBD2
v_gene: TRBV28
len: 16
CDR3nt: TGTGCCAGCAGTTCGACCGGACTAGCGGGAGACGAGACCCAGTACTTC
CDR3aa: CASSSTGLAGDETQYF

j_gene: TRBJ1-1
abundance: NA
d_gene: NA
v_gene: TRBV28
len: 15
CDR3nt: TGTGCCAGCAGTTTTGTGGGGGGGCCGAACACTGAAGCTTTCTTT
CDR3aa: CASSFVGGPNTEAFF

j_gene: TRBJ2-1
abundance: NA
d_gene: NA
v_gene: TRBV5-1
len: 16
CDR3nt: TGCGCCAGCAGCCTCGAGGGAACCACAAAGTACAATGAGCAGTTCTTC
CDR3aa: CASSLEGTTKYNEQFF

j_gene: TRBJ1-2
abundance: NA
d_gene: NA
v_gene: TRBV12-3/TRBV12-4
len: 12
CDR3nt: TGTGCCAGCAGTTTACATAACTATGGCTACACCTTC
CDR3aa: CASSLHNYGYTF

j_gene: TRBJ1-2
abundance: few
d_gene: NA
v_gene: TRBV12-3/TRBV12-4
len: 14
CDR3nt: TGTGCCAGCAGTTTGGGGAGAAACGGCTATGGCTACACCTTC
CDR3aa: CASSLGRNGYGYTF

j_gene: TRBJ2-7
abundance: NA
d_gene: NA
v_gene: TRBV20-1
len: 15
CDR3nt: TGCAGTGCTAGCGGCATACAGGGAAAGGACTACGAGCAGTACTTC
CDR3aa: CSASGIQGKDYEQYF

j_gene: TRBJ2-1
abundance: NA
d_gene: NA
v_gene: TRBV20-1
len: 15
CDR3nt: TGCAGTACAGGGAACGGGCAGGGGAGCTACAATGAGCAGTTCTTC
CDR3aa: CSTGNGQGSYNEQFF

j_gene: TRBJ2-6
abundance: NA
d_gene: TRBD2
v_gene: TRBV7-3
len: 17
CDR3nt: TGTGCCAGCAGCTCGACACTAGCGGGCTCTGGGGCCAACGTCCTGACTTTC
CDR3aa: CASSSTLAGSGANVLTF

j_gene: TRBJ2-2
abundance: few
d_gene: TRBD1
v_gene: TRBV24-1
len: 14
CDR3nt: TGTGCCACCAGTTCAGGGGGCTGGGCCGGGGAGCTGTTTTTT
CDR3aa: CATSSGGWAGELFF

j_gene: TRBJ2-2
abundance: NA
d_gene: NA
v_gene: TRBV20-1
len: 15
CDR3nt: TGCAGTGCACCCTCGGCTAGCGAGAACACCGGGAAGCTGTTTTTT
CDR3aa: CSAPSASENTGKLFF

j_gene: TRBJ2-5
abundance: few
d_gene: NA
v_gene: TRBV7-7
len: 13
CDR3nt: TGTGCCAGCAGCCTGGGCCCCGAAGAGACCCAGTACTTC
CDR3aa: CASSLGPEETQYF

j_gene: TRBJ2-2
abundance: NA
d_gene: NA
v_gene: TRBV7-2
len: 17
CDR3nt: TGTGCCAGCAGGCACGGTAGGCGGGGCGCGAACACCGGGGAGCTGTTTTTT
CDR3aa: CASRHGRRGANTGELFF

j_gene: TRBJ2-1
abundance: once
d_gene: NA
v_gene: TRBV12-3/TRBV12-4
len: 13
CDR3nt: TGTGCCAGCAGAGAGACCTGGGCCGATGAGCAGTTCTTC
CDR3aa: CASRETWADEQFF

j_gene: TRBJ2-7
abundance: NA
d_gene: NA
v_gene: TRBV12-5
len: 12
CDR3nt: TGTGCTAGTGGTTTGGGCTTCTACGAGCAGTACTTC
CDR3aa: CASGLGFYEQYF

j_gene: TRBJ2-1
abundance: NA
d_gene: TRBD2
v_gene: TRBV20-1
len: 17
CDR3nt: TGCAGTGCTAGTAGGTTAGCGGGAGATTGGTCTTTAAATGAGCAGTTCTTC
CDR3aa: CSASRLAGDWSLNEQFF

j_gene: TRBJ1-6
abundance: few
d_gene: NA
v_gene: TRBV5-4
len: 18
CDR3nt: TGTGCCAGCAGCTTTTTGGGGGGGCCATTGGGGGTGAATTCACCCCTCCACTTT
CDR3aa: CASSFLGGPLGVNSPLHF

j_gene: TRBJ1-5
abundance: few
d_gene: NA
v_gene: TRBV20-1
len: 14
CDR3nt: TGCAGTGCTAGCGCTTCGGCGGCAGGACAGCCCCAGCATTTT
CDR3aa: CSASASAAGQPQHF

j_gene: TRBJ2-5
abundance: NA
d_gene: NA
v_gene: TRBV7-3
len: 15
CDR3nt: TGTGCCAGCAGCTTAGGGGCGGGGGCGGGAGAGACCCAGTACTTC
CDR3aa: CASSLGAGAGETQYF

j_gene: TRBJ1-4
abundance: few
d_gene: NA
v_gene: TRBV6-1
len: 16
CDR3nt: TGTGCCAGCAGCCCTATCGGGGAGAGGGGGAATGAAAAACTGTTTTTT
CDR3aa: CASSPIGERGNEKLFF

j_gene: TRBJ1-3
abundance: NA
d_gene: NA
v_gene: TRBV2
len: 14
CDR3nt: TGTGCCAGCAGTGTACAGGGTTCCGGAAACACCATATATTTT
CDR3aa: CASSVQGSGNTIYF

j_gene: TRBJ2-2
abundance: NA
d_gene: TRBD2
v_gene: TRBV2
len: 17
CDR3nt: TGTGCCAGCAGTAGGTTTCAACTAGCGGTAGACACCGGGGAGCTGTTTTTT
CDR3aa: CASSRFQLAVDTGELFF

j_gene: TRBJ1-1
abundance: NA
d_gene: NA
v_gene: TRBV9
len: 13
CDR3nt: TGTGCCAGCAGCGTAGGTGGGGACACTGAAGCTTTCTTT
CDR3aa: CASSVGGDTEAFF

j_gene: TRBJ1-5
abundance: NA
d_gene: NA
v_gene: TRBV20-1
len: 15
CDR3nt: TGCAGTGCTAGGACACAGGGTCCCACCAATCAGCCCCAGCATTTT
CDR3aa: CSARTQGPTNQPQHF

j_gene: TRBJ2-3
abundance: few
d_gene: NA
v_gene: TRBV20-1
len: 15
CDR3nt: TGCAGTGCTAGAGATGTTCCGGGTTCCACAGATACGCAGTATTTT
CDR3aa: CSARDVPGSTDTQYF

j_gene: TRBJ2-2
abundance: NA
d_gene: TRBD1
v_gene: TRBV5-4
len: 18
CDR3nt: TGTGCCAGCAGCTCTCTTGGGACAGGGCGGGGGAGCGAGGGGGAGCTGTTTTTT
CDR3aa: CASSSLGTGRGSEGELFF

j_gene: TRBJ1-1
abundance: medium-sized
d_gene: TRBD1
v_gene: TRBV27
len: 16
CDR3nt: TGTGCCAGCAGTTTTCAGGGGGCTAACGCCTTTCGTGAAGCTTTCTTT
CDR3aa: CASSFQGANAFREAFF

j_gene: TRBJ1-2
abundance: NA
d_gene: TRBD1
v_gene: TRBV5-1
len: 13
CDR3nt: TGCGCCAGCAGCGAACAGGGGGCGTTCGGCTACACCTTC
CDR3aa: CASSEQGAFGYTF

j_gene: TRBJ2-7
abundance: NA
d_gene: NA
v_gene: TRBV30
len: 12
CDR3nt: TGTGCCTGGAGTAGGGCCTCCTACGAGCAGTACTTC
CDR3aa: CAWSRASYEQYF

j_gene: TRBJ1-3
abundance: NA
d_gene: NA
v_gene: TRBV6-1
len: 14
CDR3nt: TGTGCCAGCAGTCCGAGGGAGGGCGTAAACACCATATATTTT
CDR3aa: CASSPREGVNTIYF

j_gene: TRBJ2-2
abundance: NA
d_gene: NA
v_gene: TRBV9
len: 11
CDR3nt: TGTGCCAGCAGCCCCCCCGGGGAGCTGTTTTTT
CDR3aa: CASSPPGELFF

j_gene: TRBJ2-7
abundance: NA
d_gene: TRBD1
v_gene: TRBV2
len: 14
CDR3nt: TGTGCCAGCACTAGGCAGGGGGTAACCTACGAGCAGTACTTC
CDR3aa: CASTRQGVTYEQYF

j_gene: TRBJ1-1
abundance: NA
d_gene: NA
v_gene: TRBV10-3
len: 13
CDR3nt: TGTGCCATCAGTGATACAGGACGGACTGAAGCTTTCTTT
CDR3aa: CAISDTGRTEAFF

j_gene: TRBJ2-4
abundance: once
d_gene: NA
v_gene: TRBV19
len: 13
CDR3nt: TGTGCCAGTAGTACGACAAAGGGGAGCATTCAGTACTTC
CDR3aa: CASSTTKGSIQYF

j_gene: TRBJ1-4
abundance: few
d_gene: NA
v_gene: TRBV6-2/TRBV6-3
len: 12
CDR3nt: TGTGCCAGCAGTTACCGCCCGGAAAAACTGTTTTTT
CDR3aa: CASSYRPEKLFF

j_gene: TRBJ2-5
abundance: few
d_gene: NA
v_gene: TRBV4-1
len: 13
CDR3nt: TGCGCCAGCAGCCACATGGGACTGCCGAGCCAGTACTTC
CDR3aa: CASSHMGLPSQYF

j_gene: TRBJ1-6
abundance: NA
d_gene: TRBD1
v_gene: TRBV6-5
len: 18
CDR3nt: TGTGCCAGCAGTTCCGACCTCAGGGGGCCCTATTATAATTCACCCCTCCACTTT
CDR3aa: CASSSDLRGPYYNSPLHF

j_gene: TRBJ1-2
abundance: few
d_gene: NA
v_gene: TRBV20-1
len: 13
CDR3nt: TGCAGTGCTAGTATGCGGCTAAGGGGTGGCTACACCTTC
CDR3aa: CSASMRLRGGYTF

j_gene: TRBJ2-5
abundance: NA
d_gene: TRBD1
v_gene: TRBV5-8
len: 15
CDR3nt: TGTGCCAGCAGCTCTACAGGGGGGTTAGGAGAGACCCAGTACTTC
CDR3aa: CASSSTGGLGETQYF

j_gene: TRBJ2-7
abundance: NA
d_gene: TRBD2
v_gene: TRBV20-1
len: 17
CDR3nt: TGCAGTGCTGCCGGGACTAGCGGGGGCCGGGGCTCCTACGAGCAGTACTTC
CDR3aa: CSAAGTSGGRGSYEQYF

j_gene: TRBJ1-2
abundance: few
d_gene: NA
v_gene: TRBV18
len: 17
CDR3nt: TGTGCCAGCTCACCGGAAATTTTGAGCAGTGACAACTATGGCTACACCTTC
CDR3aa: CASSPEILSSDNYGYTF

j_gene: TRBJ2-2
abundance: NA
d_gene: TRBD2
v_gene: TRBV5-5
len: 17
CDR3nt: TGTGCCAGCAGCTTGGCCCCCCTCGGGAGGGCCACCGGGGAGCTGTTTTTT
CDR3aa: CASSLAPLGRATGELFF

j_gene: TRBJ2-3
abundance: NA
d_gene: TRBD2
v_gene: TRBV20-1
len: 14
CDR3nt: TGCAGTGCGATTATAGCGGGACGCACAGATACGCAGTATTTT
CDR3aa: CSAIIAGRTDTQYF

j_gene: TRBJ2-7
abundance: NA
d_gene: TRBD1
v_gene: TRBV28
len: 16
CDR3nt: TGTGCCAGCAGTACCCCATTGGGACAGGGTTCCTACGAGCAGTACTTC
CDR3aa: CASSTPLGQGSYEQYF